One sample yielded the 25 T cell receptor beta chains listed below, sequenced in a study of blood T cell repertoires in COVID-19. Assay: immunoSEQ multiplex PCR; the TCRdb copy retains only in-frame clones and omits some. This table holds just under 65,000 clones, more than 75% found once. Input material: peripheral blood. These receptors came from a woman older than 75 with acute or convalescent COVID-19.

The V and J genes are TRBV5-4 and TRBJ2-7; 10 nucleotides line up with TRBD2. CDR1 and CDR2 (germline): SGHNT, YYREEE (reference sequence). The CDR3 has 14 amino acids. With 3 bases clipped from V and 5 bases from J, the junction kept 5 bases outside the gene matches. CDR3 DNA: TGTGCCAGCAGCTATGGACTAGCGGTTAACGAGCAGTACTTC. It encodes CASSYGLAVNEQYF.

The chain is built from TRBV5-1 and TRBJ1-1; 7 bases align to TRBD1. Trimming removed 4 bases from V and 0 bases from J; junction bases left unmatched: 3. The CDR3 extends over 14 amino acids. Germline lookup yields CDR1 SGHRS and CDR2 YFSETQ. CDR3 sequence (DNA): TGCGCCAGCAGCATACAGGGGATGAACACTGAAGCTTTCTTT. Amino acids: CASSIQGMNTEAFF.

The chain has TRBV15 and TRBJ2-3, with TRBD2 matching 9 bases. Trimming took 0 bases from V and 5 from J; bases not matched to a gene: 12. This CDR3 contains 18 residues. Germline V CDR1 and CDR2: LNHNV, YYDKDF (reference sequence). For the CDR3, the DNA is TGTGCCACCAGCAGAGATCCCGCGGCGGGAGGGGGTATAGATACGCAGTATTTT. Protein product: CATSRDPAAGGGIDTQYF.

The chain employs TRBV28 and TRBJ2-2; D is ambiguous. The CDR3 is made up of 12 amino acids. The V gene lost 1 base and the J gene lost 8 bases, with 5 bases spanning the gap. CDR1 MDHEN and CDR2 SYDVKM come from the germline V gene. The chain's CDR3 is CASSLSRGELFF. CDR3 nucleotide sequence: TGTGCCAGCAGTTTATCGAGGGGGGAGCTGTTTTTT.

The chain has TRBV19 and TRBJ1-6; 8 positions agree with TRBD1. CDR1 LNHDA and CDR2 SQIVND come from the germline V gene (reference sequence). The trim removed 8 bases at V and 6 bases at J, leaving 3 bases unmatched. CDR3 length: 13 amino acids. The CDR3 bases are TGTGCCAGTTCTGACAGGGGTAATTCACCCCTCCACTTT. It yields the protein CASSDRGNSPLHF.

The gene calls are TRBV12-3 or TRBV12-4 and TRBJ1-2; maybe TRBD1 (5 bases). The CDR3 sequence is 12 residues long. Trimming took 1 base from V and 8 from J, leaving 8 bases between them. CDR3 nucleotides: TGTGCCAGCAGTTTAGTAACAGGCGGCTACACCTTC. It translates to CASSLVTGGYTF.

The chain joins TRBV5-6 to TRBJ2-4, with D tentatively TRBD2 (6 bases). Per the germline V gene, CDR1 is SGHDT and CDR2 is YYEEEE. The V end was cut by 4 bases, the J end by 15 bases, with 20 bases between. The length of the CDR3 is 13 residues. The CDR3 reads CASSDLMEGRRYF. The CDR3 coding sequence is TGTGCCAGCAGCGACCTCATGGAGGGGAGGAGGTACTTC.

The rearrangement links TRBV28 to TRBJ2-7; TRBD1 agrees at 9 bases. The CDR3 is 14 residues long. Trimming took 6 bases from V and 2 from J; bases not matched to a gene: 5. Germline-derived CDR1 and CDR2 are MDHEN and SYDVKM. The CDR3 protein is CASRDRGTTYEQYF. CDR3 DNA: TGTGCCAGCAGGGACAGGGGAACGACCTACGAGCAGTACTTC.

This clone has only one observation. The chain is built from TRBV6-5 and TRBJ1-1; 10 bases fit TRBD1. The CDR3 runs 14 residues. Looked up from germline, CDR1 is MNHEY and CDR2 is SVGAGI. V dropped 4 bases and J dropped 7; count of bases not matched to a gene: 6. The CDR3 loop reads CASSSIRDRGEAFF. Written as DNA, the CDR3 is TGTGCCAGCAGTTCAATCCGGGACAGGGGTGAAGCTTTCTTT.

CDR3 in DNA: TGTGCCAGCTCACCAATAGGAGGGGCGGTTCGTTTCGAAGAGACCCAGTACTTC. Protein product: CASSPIGGAVRFEETQYF. The gene calls are TRBV18 and TRBJ2-5; D is possibly TRBD2 (6 bases). Trimming shortened V by 2 bases and J by 3 bases, and 22 bases separated the two germline ends. This CDR3 region has 18 residues. Germline assignment: CDR1 KGHSH and CDR2 LQKENI.

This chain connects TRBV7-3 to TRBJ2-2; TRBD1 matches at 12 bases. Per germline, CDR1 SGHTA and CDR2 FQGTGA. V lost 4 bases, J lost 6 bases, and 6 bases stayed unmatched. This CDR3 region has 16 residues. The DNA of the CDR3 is TGTGCCAGCAGCTCCCCGGGACAGGGGGCGGCCGGGGAGCTGTTTTTT. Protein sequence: CASSSPGQGAAGELFF.

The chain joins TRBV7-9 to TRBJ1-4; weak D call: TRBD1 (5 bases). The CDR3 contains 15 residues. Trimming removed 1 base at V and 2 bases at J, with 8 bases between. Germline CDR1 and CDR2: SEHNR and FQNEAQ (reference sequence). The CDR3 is CASSLVGGTNEKLFF. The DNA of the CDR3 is TGTGCCAGCAGCTTAGTCGGGGGGACTAATGAAAAACTGTTTTTT.

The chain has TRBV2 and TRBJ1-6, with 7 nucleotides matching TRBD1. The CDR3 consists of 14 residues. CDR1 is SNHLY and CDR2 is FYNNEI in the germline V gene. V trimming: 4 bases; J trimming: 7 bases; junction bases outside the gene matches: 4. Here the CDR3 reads CASSGDSRNSPLHF. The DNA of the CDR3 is TGTGCCAGCAGTGGGGACAGTAGGAATTCACCCCTCCACTTT.

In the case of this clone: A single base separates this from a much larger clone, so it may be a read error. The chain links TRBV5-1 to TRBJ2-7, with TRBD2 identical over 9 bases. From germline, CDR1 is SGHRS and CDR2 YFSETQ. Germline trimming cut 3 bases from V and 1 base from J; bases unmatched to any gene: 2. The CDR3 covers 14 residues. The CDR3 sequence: CASSSGLASYEQYF. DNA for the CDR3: TGCGCCAGCAGCTCGGGACTAGCATCCTACGAGCAGTACTTC.

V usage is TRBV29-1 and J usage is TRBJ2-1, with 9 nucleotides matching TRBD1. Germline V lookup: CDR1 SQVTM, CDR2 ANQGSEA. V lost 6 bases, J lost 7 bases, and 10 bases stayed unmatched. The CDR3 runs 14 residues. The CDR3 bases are TGCAGCGTCGGACAGGGGTATATTGATAATGAGCAGTTCTTC. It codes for CSVGQGYIDNEQFF.

This CDR3 is CASSTALAGAPGELFF. The DNA of the CDR3 is TGTGCCAGCAGCACGGCACTAGCGGGAGCACCCGGGGAGCTGTTTTTT. The chain has TRBV7-9 and TRBJ2-2, with 11 bases fitting TRBD2. Germline trimming cut 5 bases from V and 6 bases from J; bases unmatched to any gene: 8. The germline gives CDR1 SEHNR, CDR2 FQNEAQ (reference sequence). The CDR3 consists of 16 residues. Filled out from reference TRBV7-9 and TRBJ2-2, the complete variable domain reads DTGVSQNPRHKITKRGQNVTFRCDPISEHNRLYWYRQTLGQGPEFLTYFQNEAQLEKSRLLSDRFSAERPKGSFSTLEIQRTEQGDSAMYLCASSTALAGAPGELFFGEGSRLTVL.

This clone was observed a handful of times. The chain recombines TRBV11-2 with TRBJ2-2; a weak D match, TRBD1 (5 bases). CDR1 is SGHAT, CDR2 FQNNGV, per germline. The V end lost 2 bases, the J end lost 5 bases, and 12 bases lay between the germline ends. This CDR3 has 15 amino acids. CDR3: CASSLIRDRTGELFF. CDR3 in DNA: TGTGCCAGCAGCTTAATCAGGGATAGGACCGGGGAGCTGTTTTTT.

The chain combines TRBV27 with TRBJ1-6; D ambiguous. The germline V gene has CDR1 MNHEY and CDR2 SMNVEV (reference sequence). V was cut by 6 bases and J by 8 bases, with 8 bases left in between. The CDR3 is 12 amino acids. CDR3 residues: CASRGGHSPLHF. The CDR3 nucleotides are TGTGCCAGCAGGGGAGGACATTCACCCCTCCACTTT.

The CDR3, as DNA: TGTGCCAGCGGACAGGGTCTCTATGGCTACACCTTC. This sequence encodes CASGQGLYGYTF. V usage is TRBV28 and J usage is TRBJ1-2, with 8 bases fitting TRBD1. Trimming cost V 8 bases and J 4 bases; bases outside gene matches: 3. In germline, CDR1 is MDHEN, CDR2 SYDVKM. This CDR3 is built from 12 residues.

The CDR3 protein is CASSHPSSYNEQFF. For the CDR3, the DNA is TGTGCCAGCAGTCATCCGAGCTCCTACAATGAGCAGTTCTTC. The chain uses TRBV6-5 and TRBJ2-1, with D uncertain. Trimming removed 5 bases at V and 0 bases at J, with 8 bases between. Germline V lookup: CDR1 MNHEY, CDR2 SVGAGI. The CDR3 extends over 14 amino acids.

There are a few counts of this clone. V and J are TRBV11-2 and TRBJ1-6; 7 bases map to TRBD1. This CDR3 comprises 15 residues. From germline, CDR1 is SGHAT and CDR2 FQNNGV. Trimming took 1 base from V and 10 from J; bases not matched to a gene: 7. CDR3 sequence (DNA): TGTGCCAGCAGCTTAGTGGAACAGGGGTGGTCACCCCTCCACTTT. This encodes CASSLVEQGWSPLHF.

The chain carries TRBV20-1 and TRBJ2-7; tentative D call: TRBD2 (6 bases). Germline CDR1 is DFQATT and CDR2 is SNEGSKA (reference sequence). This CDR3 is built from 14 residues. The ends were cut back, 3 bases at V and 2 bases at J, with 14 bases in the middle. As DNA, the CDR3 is TGCAGTGCTAGTCGCGGGGACTTCACCTACGAGCAGTACTTC. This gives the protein CSASRGDFTYEQYF.

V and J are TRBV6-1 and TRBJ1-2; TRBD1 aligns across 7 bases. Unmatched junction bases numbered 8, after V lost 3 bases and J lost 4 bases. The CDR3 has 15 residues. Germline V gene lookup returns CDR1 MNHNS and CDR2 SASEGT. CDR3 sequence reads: CASSEERTGSYGYTF. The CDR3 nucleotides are TGTGCCAGCAGTGAGGAGAGGACAGGTAGCTATGGCTACACCTTC.

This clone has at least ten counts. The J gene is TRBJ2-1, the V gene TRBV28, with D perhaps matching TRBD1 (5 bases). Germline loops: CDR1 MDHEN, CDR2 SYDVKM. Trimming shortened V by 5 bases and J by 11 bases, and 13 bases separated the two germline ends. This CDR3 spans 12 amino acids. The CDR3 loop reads CASSPRGSQQFF. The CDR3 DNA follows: TGTGCCAGCAGTCCAAGGGGATCTCAGCAGTTCTTC.

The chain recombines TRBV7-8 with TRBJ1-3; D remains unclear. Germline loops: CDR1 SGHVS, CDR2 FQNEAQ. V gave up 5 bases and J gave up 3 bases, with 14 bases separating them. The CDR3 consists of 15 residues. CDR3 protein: CASSPREAVGNTIYF. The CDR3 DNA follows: TGTGCCAGCAGCCCCCGGGAGGCAGTTGGAAACACCATATATTTT.